One sample yielded the 23 T cell receptor beta chains listed below, sequenced in a study of cytomegalovirus exposure and HLA in healthy donors. Amplification used 60 Vbeta primers and 13 Jbeta primers. Produced via immunoSEQ multiplex PCR; TCRdb's table is partial and in-frame only. Of some 130,000 clones listed, less than 80% are singletons. Sequenced sample: PBMCs. The receptors here all came from a middle-aged man in good health and CMV-seropositive.

The chain couples TRBV29-1 to TRBJ1-1; 9 bases map to TRBD1. This CDR3 spans 12 amino acids. Looked up from germline, CDR1 is SQVTM and CDR2 is ANQGSEA. J lost 6 bases, V lost 4 bases, and 3 bases had no gene match. The CDR3: CSVGTGGSEAFF. CDR3 coding DNA: TGCAGCGTTGGTACAGGGGGCTCTGAAGCTTTCTTT.

In this sample, this clone turned up a few times. The CDR3 region has the DNA TGTGCCAGCAGTTTATGGAGCGGCCGCTCCTACGAGCAGTACTTC. Encoded protein: CASSLWSGRSYEQYF. J is TRBJ2-7 and V is TRBV27, with a tentative D call TRBD2 (5 bases). V was cut by 1 base and J by 0 bases, with 10 bases left in between. The CDR3 runs 15 residues. Germline loops: CDR1 MNHEY, CDR2 SMNVEV (reference sequence).

The chain carries TRBV7-9 and TRBJ2-7; D may be TRBD1 (6 bases). Trimming cost V 5 bases and J 5 bases, with 19 bases left between them. The CDR3 has 15 amino acids. Per the germline V gene, CDR1 is SEHNR and CDR2 is FQNEAQ (reference sequence). CDR3 DNA: TGTGCCAGCAGCCTCCCCGGGGCAGGGGACAACGAGCAGTACTTC. Translated, it gives CASSLPGAGDNEQYF.

This chain joins TRBV4-1 and TRBJ1-1, with D unresolved. V was clipped by 0 bases and J by 2 bases, with 10 bases between them. Germline-derived CDR1 and CDR2 are MGHRA and YSYEKL. The CDR3 loop spans 15 amino acids. DNA for the CDR3: TGCGCCAGCAGCCAAGATCTGGGCGCTAACACTGAAGCTTTCTTT. It translates to CASSQDLGANTEAFF.

The rearrangement joins TRBV7-8 to TRBJ1-1; the D is unclear. With 1 base removed from V and 1 base from J, the gap between germline ends came to 4 bases. The CDR3 length is 13 residues. Germline assignment: CDR1 SGHVS and CDR2 FQNEAQ. The CDR3, as DNA: TGTGCCAGCAGCTTAGGCGCGAACACTGAAGCTTTCTTT. Residues: CASSLGANTEAFF.

This chain joins TRBV30 and TRBJ2-1; possible D gene TRBD1, 6 bases. V was trimmed by 5 bases and J by 4 bases, leaving 9 bases between them. The CDR3 is made up of 12 amino acids. CDR1 and CDR2 from the germline V gene are GTSNPN and SVGIG (reference sequence). CDR3 sequence (DNA): TGTGCCTGGGGACAGTTTTACAATGAGCAGTTCTTC. Its protein product is CAWGQFYNEQFF.

As regards this clone: This same CDR3 is encoded by further DNA sequences in the sample. The chain combines TRBV5-1 with TRBJ1-1; D is perhaps TRBD1 (6 bases). V lost 4 bases and J 0 bases, leaving 19 bases between the germline ends. Germline V CDR1 and CDR2: SGHRS, YFSETQ. The CDR3 has 17 residues. The CDR3 nucleotides read TGCGCCAGCAGCCGAGGGGGTTCAACTTTGATGAACACTGAAGCTTTCTTT. Translated: CASSRGGSTLMNTEAFF.

The rearrangement uses TRBV30 and TRBJ2-7, with 9 bases fitting TRBD2. This CDR3 comprises 16 residues. Germline V gene data show CDR1 as GTSNPN and CDR2 as SVGIG (reference sequence). The trim removed 0 bases at V and 4 bases at J, leaving 10 bases unmatched. CDR3 protein: CAWSVGVAGEGYEQYF. The DNA for the CDR3 is TGTGCCTGGAGTGTTGGGGTAGCGGGAGAAGGTTACGAGCAGTACTTC.

The chain has TRBV4-1 and TRBJ2-1; D ambiguous. CDR1 is MGHRA, CDR2 YSYEKL, per germline. Deletions cut 1 base from V and 7 bases from J, with 8 bases between. The CDR3 covers 13 residues. The CDR3 here is CASSQAERNEQFF. As DNA, the CDR3 is TGCGCCAGCAGCCAAGCTGAACGGAATGAGCAGTTCTTC.

The gene calls are TRBV5-6 and TRBJ1-4; 9 bases align to TRBD1. This CDR3 is built from 16 residues. Germline values: CDR1 SGHDT, CDR2 YYEEEE. V lost 4 bases and J lost 8; bases outside the gene matches: 12. The CDR3 DNA is TGTGCCAGCAGCCTTTTCCCGGGACAGGGTGACGAAAAACTGTTTTTT. This sequence encodes CASSLFPGQGDEKLFF.

The CDR3 here is CASSGVRQFF. The CDR3 DNA follows: TGTGCCAGTTCAGGGGTCCGGCAGTTCTTC. The rearrangement joins TRBV19 to TRBJ2-1, with a tentative D call TRBD1 (6 bases). Germline V gives CDR1 LNHDA, CDR2 SQIVND (reference sequence). The CDR3 totals 10 residues. V lost 8 bases and J 12 bases, leaving 11 bases between the germline ends.

The genes are TRBV7-9 and TRBJ2-7; TRBD1 might be the D (6 bases). Trimming removed 5 bases from V and 2 bases from J, with 16 bases in between. In germline, CDR1 is SEHNR, CDR2 FQNEAQ (reference sequence). The CDR3 loop spans 15 amino acids. The CDR3 is CASSLLTGLAYEQYF. The CDR3 DNA reads TGTGCCAGCAGCCTACTAACAGGGCTAGCCTACGAGCAGTACTTC.

The rearrangement uses TRBV5-1 and TRBJ2-7, with D uncertain. Germline assignment: CDR1 SGHRS and CDR2 YFSETQ. Trimming stripped 0 bases from V and 2 bases from J, with 9 bases between. There are 14 residues in the CDR3. The CDR3 DNA reads as TGCGCCAGCAGCTTGGGGATACGGGCCTACGAGCAGTACTTC. Translation gives CASSLGIRAYEQYF.

The rearrangement joins TRBV18 to TRBJ1-1, with 7 bases lining up with TRBD1. V lost 2 bases to trimming and J lost 0 bases; unmatched junction nucleotides: 3. Germline V gene sequence: CDR1 KGHSH, CDR2 LQKENI. The CDR3 contains 15 residues. The CDR3 protein is CASSPTTGLNTEAFF. For the CDR3, the DNA is TGTGCCAGCTCACCAACGACAGGGCTGAACACTGAAGCTTTCTTT.

In DNA form, the CDR3 reads TGTGCCAGCACCCTAGCGGGAGGGCCCTACAATGAGCAGTTCTTC. Its protein product is CASTLAGGPYNEQFF. The genes are TRBV7-2 and TRBJ2-1; 12 nucleotides line up with TRBD2. V trimming: 7 bases; J trimming: 2 bases; junction bases outside the gene matches: 3. The germline V gene has CDR1 SGHTA and CDR2 FQGNSA. CDR3 size: 15 residues. The whole variable domain, filled in from reference TRBV7-2 and TRBJ2-1, reads GAGVSQSPSNKVTEKGKDVELRCDPISGHTALYWYRQSLGQGLEFLIYFQGNSAPDKSGLPSDRFSAERTGGSVSTLTIQRTQQEDSAVYLCASTLAGGPYNEQFFGPGTRLTVL.

V usage is TRBV18 and J usage is TRBJ1-1; the D is unclear. The germline V gene has CDR1 KGHSH and CDR2 LQKENI. Trimming stripped 2 bases from V and 1 base from J, with 11 bases between. CDR3 length equals 15 residues. The CDR3 bases are TGTGCCAGCTCACCAGGACTGTCGGGGAACACTGAAGCTTTCTTT. This translates into CASSPGLSGNTEAFF.

This chain joins TRBV9 and TRBJ2-4; D is perhaps TRBD2 (5 bases). Germline CDR1 is SGDLS and CDR2 is YYNGEE. V lost 4 bases, J lost 7 bases, and 15 bases lay in between. The CDR3 consists of 14 residues. DNA of the CDR3: TGTGCCAGCAGCACCTGGACTCCTTCTAACATTCAGTACTTC. As protein: CASSTWTPSNIQYF.

This chain joins TRBV29-1 and TRBJ2-7, with D perhaps matching TRBD1 (6 bases). The germline V and J ends were trimmed by 4 bases and 3 bases, with 10 bases remaining between them. The CDR3 consists of 12 residues. Germline loops: CDR1 SQVTM, CDR2 ANQGSEA. CDR3 in DNA: TGCAGCGTTGTAGGGGACAACTACGAGCAGTACTTC. Amino acids: CSVVGDNYEQYF.

This clone was observed a single time. The V call is TRBV28, the J call TRBJ2-2; the match to TRBD1 covers 7 bases. The trim removed 2 bases at V and 7 bases at J, leaving 13 bases unmatched. This CDR3 spans 17 amino acids. Germline-derived CDR1 and CDR2 are MDHEN and SYDVKM. The DNA of the CDR3 is TGTGCCAGCAGTTTAGATGTTCGGTCAGGGGGTTTCGGGGAGCTGTTTTTT. Its protein is CASSLDVRSGGFGELFF.

There are a few counts of this clone. The genes are TRBV27 and TRBJ2-5, with 9 bases aligning to TRBD2. The CDR3 is made up of 17 amino acids. Per germline, CDR1 MNHEY and CDR2 SMNVEV (reference sequence). With 1 base clipped from V and 1 base from J, the junction kept 7 bases outside the gene matches. CDR3 residues: CASSLLGLAGLQETQYF. CDR3 DNA sequence: TGTGCCAGCAGTTTATTAGGGCTAGCGGGACTCCAAGAGACCCAGTACTTC.

V is TRBV5-1 and J is TRBJ2-1, with D possibly TRBD1 on 5 matching bases. The V gene lost 0 bases and the J gene lost 1 base, with 11 bases spanning the gap. CDR3 length: 16 amino acids. Germline V gene sequence: CDR1 SGHRS, CDR2 YFSETQ. The CDR3 protein is CASSLARGSSYNEQFF. The CDR3 region has the DNA TGCGCCAGCAGCTTGGCTAGGGGTAGTTCCTACAATGAGCAGTTCTTC.

This clone was seen a few times. The rearrangement uses TRBV4-1 and TRBJ2-1; TRBD2 is a possible D gene (5 bases). V was shortened by 0 bases and J by 3 bases, with 15 bases between the two germline ends. CDR1 MGHRA and CDR2 YSYEKL come from the germline V gene. The CDR3 totals 17 residues. CDR3 loop: CASSQESPRTVYNEQFF. CDR3 bases: TGCGCCAGCAGCCAAGAAAGTCCGCGGACTGTCTACAATGAGCAGTTCTTC.

The rearrangement joins TRBV5-1 to TRBJ2-3; 7 bases match TRBD2. The ends lost 4 bases at V and 6 bases at J; junction bases unmatched: 11. The CDR3 contains 15 residues. From germline, CDR1 is SGHRS and CDR2 YFSETQ. The CDR3 region is CASSAAGDFIDTQYF. The CDR3 DNA sequence: TGCGCCAGCAGCGCCGCGGGAGATTTTATTGATACGCAGTATTTT.